Listed here are 22 T cell receptor beta chains from one sample, sequenced in a study of CD8+CD57+ T cells in acquired aplastic anemia. Template material for TCR beta VDJ and CDR3 profiling consisted of genomic DNA. TCRdb reanalysed the reads using MiXCR and keeps one entry per CDR3 protein. The sample has about 220,000 distinct CDR3 sequences, more than 40% seen once. Sequencing was done on patients that had shown CD8+CD57+ cell expansion by flow cytometry. The source material was sorted CD4+, CD8+, or CD8+CD57+ T cells (not recorded which) from PBMCs. The receptors were sampled from a human donor with aplastic anemia.

Comments on this clonotype: A junction end diverges from the germline sequence, so it may reflect a read error. V and J are TRBV6-5 and TRBJ2-2; D tentatively fits TRBD1 or TRBD2 (5 bases each). The CDR3 sequence is 14 residues long. CDR1 MNHEY and CDR2 SVGAGI come from the germline V gene. The CDR3 nucleotides read TGTGCCAGCAGTGAAGGGACCGAGGCCGGGGAGCCGTTTTTT. It is translated as CASSEGTEAGEPFF.

This clonotype has just a few counts. The chain uses TRBV7-9 and TRBJ2-7; 8 positions match TRBD1. The CDR3 is 12 residues long. Germline trimming cut 5 bases from V and 4 bases from J; bases unmatched to any gene: 1. Germline-derived CDR1 and CDR2 are SEHNR and FQNEAQ (reference sequence). CDR3 in amino acids: CASSGQGYEQYV. The CDR3 DNA is TGTGCCAGCAGCGGACAGGGTTACGAGCAGTACGTC.

In its sample, this clonotype was seen many times. The V and J genes are TRBV5-8 and TRBJ2-7; D possibly corresponds to TRBD1 (6 bases). The CDR3 sequence is 14 residues long. The germline V and J ends were trimmed by 2 bases and 1 base, with 10 bases remaining between them. Per germline, CDR1 SGHTS and CDR2 YDEGEE. CDR3 sequence: CASSLEDRSYEQYF. CDR3 nucleotides: TGTGCCAGCAGCTTAGAAGACAGGTCCTACGAGCAGTACTTC.

This clonotype was counted at least ten times. The rearrangement links TRBV10-3 to TRBJ2-2; D remains ambiguous. Germline CDR1 ENHRY, CDR2 SYGVKD. V gave up 4 bases and J gave up 7 bases, with 19 bases separating them. The CDR3 sequence is 16 residues long. The CDR3 loop reads CAISGRAHRMYGELFF. Here the CDR3 DNA reads TGTGCCATCAGTGGCCGGGCCCACCGGATGTACGGGGAGCTGTTTTTT.

With respect to this clonotype: The CDR3 ends on some other residue instead of the conserved phenylalanine or tryptophan, so this is likely a read error. The chain employs TRBV7-8 and TRBJ2-1; D uncertain. Trimming removed 8 bases from V and 6 bases from J, with 14 bases in between. The CDR3 has 13 residues. Per the germline V gene, CDR1 is SGHVS and CDR2 is FQNEAQ. CDR3 amino acids: CASGPELSNEQFP. The CDR3 DNA reads TGTGCCAGCGGCCCAGAACTGTCCAATGAGCAGTTCCCC.

The chain has TRBV9 and TRBJ2-7, with D perhaps matching TRBD2 (6 bases). CDR3 length: 16 residues. Germline CDR1 is SGDLS and CDR2 is YYNGEE. V gave up 0 bases and J gave up 4 bases, with 17 bases separating them. CDR3 amino acids: CASSVDGGRRVYEQYF. CDR3 in DNA: TGTGCCAGCAGCGTAGATGGGGGGAGGAGAGTATACGAGCAGTACTTC.

This chain connects TRBV10-3 to TRBJ2-7; 8 bases are shared with TRBD1. The germline V gene encodes CDR1 ENHRY and CDR2 SYGVKD. The CDR3 spans 14 residues. J lost 2 bases, V lost 10 bases, and 10 bases had no gene match. CDR3 nucleotide sequence: TGTGCCAACATCGACAGGGGTCCTACCTACGAGCAGTACTTC. Translated, it gives CANIDRGPTYEQYF.

V usage is TRBV7-9 and J usage is TRBJ1-1; 9 nucleotides align to TRBD1. The CDR3 runs 18 residues. The germline gives CDR1 SEHNR, CDR2 FQNEAQ (reference sequence). In DNA, the CDR3 is TGTGCTAGTAGTTTGGTCCCCACAGGGGGCGCGGTTGTCGCTGAAGCTTTCTTT. This translates into CASSLVPTGGAVVAEAFF. The whole variable domain, filled in from reference TRBV7-9 and TRBJ1-1, reads DTGVSQNPRHKITKRGQNVTFRCDPISEHNRLYWYRQTLGQGPEFLTYFQNEAQLEKSRLLSDRFSAERPKGSFSTLEIQRTEQGDSAMYLCASSLVPTGGAVVAEAFFGQGTRLTVV.

As concerns this clonotype: Mismatch with germline at one junction end may stem from a read error. The chain is built from TRBV24-1 and TRBJ2-1, with 8 bases lining up with TRBD2. The CDR3 is made up of 15 amino acids. Germline loops: CDR1 KGHDR, CDR2 SFDVKD. CDR3 protein: CATGGNGRANNEQLF. The DNA for the CDR3 is TGTGCCACCGGTGGGAACGGGAGGGCCAACAATGAGCAGCTCTTC.

This clonotype was found many times. The chain has TRBV4-3 and TRBJ1-1; D is ambiguous. Trimming left V 0 bases short and J 5 bases short, with 19 bases between. The CDR3 has 17 residues. Germline loops: CDR1 LGHNA, CDR2 YSLEER. The CDR3: CASSQDRVTLWGTEAFF. The DNA for the CDR3 is TGCGCCAGCAGCCAAGATAGGGTTACACTCTGGGGAACTGAAGCTTTCTTT.

This rearrangement joins TRBV25-1 to TRBJ2-5; 9 bases are shared with TRBD2. Germline CDR1 reads MGHDK; CDR2 reads SYGVNS. With 7 bases clipped from V and 1 base from J, the junction kept 7 bases outside the gene matches. The CDR3 runs 15 residues. The CDR3 region has the DNA TGTGCCAGCATCGCGGCGGGGGGGTCCCAAGAGACCCAGTACTTC. It codes for CASIAAGGSQETQYF. Looking up the rest from reference TRBV25-1 and TRBJ2-5 gives the full variable domain: EADIYQTPRYLVIGTGKKITLECSQTMGHDKMYWYQQDPGMELHLIHYSYGVNSTEKGDLSSESTVSRIRTEHFPLTLESARPSHTSQYLCASIAAGGSQETQYFGPGTRLLVL.

This clonotype was recorded at least ten times. CDR3 nucleotides: TGCAGTGCTAGTGGGGCGCTACCCGAGCAGTTCTTC. Its protein product is CSASGALPEQFF. This chain uses TRBV20-1 with TRBJ2-1, with a weak D call TRBD1 (5 bases). The CDR3 consists of 12 residues. V was cut by 3 bases and J by 10 bases, with 13 bases left in between. Per the germline V gene, CDR1 is DFQATT and CDR2 is SNEGSKA (reference sequence).

There are a few counts of this clonotype. DNA of the CDR3: TGTGCCAGCAGTGATCGTCGACCTAATCAAGAGACCCAGTACTTC. As protein: CASSDRRPNQETQYF. The chain joins TRBV6-1 to TRBJ2-5; D uncertain. Germline lookup yields CDR1 MNHNS and CDR2 SASEGT. V was pared by 3 bases and J by 2 bases, with 13 bases between. This CDR3 region has 15 residues.

This clonotype was counted many times. This chain joins TRBV5-1 and TRBJ1-5, with 7 bases matching TRBD1. The CDR3 is 18 residues long. J gave up 1 base and V 0 bases, and 10 bases lay outside the gene matches. Germline loops: CDR1 SGHRS, CDR2 YFSETQ. The CDR3 coding sequence is TGCGCCAGCAGCTTGGGTGACAGGGAATGGTCGAGCAATCAGCCCCAGCATTTT. It encodes CASSLGDREWSSNQPQHF. Based on the CDR3 plus reference TRBV5-1 and TRBJ1-5, the full variable domain is KAGVTQTPRYLIKTRGQQVTLSCSPISGHRSVSWYQQTPGQGLQFLFEYFSETQRNKGNFPGRFSGRQFSNSRSEMNVSTLELGDSALYLCASSLGDREWSSNQPQHFGDGTRLSIL.

This chain uses TRBV10-3 with TRBJ1-5; D may be TRBD1 (5 bases). V lost 11 bases, J lost 5 bases, and 10 bases lay in between. The germline gives CDR1 ENHRY, CDR2 SYGVKD. The length of the CDR3 is 11 residues. CDR3 region: CADSPDQPQHF. CDR3 in DNA: TGTGCCGACAGTCCGGATCAGCCCCAGCATTTT.

The chain uses TRBV7-2 and TRBJ2-7, with TRBD1 matching 10 bases. There are 16 residues in the CDR3. V was clipped by 5 bases and J by 2 bases; unmatched bases: 9. The germline V gene encodes CDR1 SGHTA and CDR2 FQGNSA. Here the CDR3 reads CASSLLTGGSTYEQYF. The CDR3 coding sequence is TGTGCCAGCAGCCTCCTGACAGGGGGCAGCACCTACGAGCAGTACTTC.

With regard to this clonotype: Mismatch with germline at one junction end may stem from a read error. CDR3 protein: CSASRGGGGYSEQFF. CDR3 DNA: TGCAGTGCTAGCAGGGGCGGGGGGGGGTACAGTGAGCAGTTCTTC. V usage is TRBV20-1 and J usage is TRBJ2-1; 9 nucleotides match TRBD2. Germline values: CDR1 DFQATT, CDR2 SNEGSKA (reference sequence). The CDR3 consists of 15 residues.

The chain's CDR3 is CSATLAGVQETQYF. The CDR3 DNA reads as TGCAGTGCTACCTTAGCGGGGGTACAAGAGACCCAGTACTTC. V is TRBV20-1 and J is TRBJ2-5; 9 bases agree with TRBD2. The V and J ends lost 4 bases and 2 bases, in that order; junction bases with no gene match: 5. The germline V gene has CDR1 DFQATT and CDR2 SNEGSKA (reference sequence). The CDR3 length is 14 residues.

This clonotype was seen at least ten times. This chain connects TRBV6-5 to TRBJ2-1, with TRBD1 identical over 8 bases. Germline loops: CDR1 MNHEY, CDR2 SVGAGI. This CDR3 is built from 14 residues. V was pared by 5 bases and J by 8 bases, with 8 bases of the junction left unmatched. CDR3 residues: CASSTGQGGYEQFF. CDR3 nucleotides: TGTGCCAGCAGTACAGGACAGGGCGGCTATGAGCAGTTCTTC.

Concerning this clonotype: A read error may explain this, as a much larger clone is one base away. V and J are TRBV24-1 and TRBJ2-2, with D possibly matching TRBD2 (6 bases). Germline lookup yields CDR1 KGHDR and CDR2 SFDVKD. Trimming took off 7 bases at V and 7 bases at J, with 21 bases between the two ends. The CDR3 is 16 amino acids. CDR3 amino acids: CATRDQRGRRNGELFF. CDR3 coding DNA: TGTGCCACCAGGGATCAACGAGGGAGGCGCAACGGGGAGCTGTTTTTT.

This clonotype turned up a few times. The rearrangement joins TRBV19 to TRBJ2-3; D possibly corresponds to TRBD2 (7 bases). This CDR3 has 15 residues. Trimming cost V 4 bases and J 1 base, with 12 bases left between them. Germline loops: CDR1 LNHDA, CDR2 SQIVND (reference sequence). The CDR3 is CASSRGAGGTDTQYF. The CDR3 region has the DNA TGTGCCAGTAGTAGGGGGGCGGGGGGCACAGATACGCAGTATTTT.

The rearrangement links TRBV20-1 to TRBJ2-7, with D perhaps TRBD1 (6 bases). Germline CDR1 DFQATT, CDR2 SNEGSKA (reference sequence). With 3 bases removed from V and 7 bases from J, the gap between germline ends came to 16 bases. CDR3 length: 13 amino acids. CDR3 sequence: CSARTARGAEQYF. In DNA, the CDR3 is TGCAGTGCTAGGACAGCCAGGGGAGCTGAGCAGTACTTC.